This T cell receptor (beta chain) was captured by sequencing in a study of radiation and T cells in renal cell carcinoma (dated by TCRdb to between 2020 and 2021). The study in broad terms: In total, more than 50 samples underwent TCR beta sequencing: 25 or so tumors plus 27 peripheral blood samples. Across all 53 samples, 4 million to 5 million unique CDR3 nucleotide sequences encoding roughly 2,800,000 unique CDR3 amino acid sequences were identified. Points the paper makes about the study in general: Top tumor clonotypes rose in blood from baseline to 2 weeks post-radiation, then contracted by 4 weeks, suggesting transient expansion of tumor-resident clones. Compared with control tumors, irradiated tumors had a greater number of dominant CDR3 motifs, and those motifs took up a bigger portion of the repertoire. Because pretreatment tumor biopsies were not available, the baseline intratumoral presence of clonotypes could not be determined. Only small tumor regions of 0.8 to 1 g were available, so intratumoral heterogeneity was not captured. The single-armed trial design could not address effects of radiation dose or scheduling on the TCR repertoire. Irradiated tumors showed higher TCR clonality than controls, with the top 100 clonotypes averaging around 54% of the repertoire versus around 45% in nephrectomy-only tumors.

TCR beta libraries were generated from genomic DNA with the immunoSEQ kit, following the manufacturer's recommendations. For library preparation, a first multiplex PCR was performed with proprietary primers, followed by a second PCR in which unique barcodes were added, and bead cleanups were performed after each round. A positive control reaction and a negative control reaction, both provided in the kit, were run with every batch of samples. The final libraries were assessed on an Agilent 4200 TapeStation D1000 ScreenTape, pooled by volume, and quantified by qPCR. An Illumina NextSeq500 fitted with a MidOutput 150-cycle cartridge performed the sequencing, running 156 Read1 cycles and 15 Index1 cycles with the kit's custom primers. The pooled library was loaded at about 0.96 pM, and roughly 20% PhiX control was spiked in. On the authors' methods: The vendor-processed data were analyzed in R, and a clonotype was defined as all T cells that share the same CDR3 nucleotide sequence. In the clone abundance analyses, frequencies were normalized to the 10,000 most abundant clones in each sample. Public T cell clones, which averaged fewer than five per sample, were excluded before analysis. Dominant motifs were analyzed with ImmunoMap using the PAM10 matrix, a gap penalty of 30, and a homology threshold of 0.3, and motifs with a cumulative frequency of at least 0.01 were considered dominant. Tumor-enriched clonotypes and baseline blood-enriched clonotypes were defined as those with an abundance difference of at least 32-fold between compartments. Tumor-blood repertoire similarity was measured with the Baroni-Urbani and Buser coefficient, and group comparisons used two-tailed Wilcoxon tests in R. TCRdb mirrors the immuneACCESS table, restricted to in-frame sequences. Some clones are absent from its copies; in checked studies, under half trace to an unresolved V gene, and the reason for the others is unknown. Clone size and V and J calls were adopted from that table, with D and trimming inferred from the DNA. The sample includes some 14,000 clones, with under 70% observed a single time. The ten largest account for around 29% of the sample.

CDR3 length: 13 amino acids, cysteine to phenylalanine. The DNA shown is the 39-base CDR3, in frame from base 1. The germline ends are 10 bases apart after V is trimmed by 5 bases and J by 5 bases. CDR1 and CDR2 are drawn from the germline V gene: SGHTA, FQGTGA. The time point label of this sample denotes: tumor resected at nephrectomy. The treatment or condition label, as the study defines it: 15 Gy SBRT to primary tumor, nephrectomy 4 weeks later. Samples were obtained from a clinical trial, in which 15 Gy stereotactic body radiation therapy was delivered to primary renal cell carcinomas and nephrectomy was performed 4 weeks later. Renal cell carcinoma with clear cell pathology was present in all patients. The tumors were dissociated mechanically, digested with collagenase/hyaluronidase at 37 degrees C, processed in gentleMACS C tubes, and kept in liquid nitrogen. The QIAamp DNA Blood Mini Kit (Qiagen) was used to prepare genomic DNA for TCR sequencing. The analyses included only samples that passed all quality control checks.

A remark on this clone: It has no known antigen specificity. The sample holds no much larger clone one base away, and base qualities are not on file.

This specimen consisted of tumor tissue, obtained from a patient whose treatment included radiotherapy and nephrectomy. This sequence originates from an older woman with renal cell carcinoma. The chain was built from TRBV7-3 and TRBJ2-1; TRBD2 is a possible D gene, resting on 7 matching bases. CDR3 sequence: CASSAGANNEQFF. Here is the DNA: TGTGCCAGCAGCGCGGGGGCCAACAATGAGCAGTTCTTC.